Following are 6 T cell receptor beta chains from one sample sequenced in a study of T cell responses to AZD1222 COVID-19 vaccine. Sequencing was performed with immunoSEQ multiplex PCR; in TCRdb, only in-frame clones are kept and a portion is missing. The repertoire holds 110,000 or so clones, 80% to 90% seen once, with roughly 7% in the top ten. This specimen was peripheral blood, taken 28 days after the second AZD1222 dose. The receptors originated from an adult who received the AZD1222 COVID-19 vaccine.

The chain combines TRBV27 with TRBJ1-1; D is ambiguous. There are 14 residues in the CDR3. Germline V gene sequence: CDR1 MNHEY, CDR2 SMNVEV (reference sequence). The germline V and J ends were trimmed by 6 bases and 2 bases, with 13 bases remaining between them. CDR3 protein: CASSADQLNTEAFF. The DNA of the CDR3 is TGTGCCAGCAGCGCCGATCAATTAAACACTGAAGCTTTCTTT.

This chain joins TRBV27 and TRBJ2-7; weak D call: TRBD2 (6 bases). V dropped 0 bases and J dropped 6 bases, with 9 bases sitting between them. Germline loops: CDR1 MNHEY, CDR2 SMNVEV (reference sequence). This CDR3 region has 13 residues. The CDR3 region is CASSLSGGLEQYF. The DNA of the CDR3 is TGTGCCAGCAGTTTATCGGGGGGTCTCGAGCAGTACTTC.

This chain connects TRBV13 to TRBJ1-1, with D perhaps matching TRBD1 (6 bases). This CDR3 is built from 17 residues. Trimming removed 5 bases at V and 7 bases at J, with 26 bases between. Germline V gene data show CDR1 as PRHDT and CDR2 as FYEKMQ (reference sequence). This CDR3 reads CASSPRGLRTAQNEAFF. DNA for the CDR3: TGTGCCAGCAGCCCTAGGGGACTACGGACAGCTCAAAATGAAGCTTTCTTT.

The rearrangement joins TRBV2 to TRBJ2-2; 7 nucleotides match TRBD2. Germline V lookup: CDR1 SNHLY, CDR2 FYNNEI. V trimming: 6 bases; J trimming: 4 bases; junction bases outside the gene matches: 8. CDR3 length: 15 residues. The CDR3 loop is CASRGEGPGTGELFF. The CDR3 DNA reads TGTGCCAGCAGGGGGGAGGGGCCGGGCACCGGGGAGCTGTTTTTT. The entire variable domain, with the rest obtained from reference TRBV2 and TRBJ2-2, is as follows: EPEVTQTPSHQVTQMGQEVILRCVPISNHLYFYWYRQILGQKVEFLVSFYNNEISEKSEIFDDQFSVERPDGSNFTLKIRSTKLEDSAMYFCASRGEGPGTGELFFGEGSRLTVL.

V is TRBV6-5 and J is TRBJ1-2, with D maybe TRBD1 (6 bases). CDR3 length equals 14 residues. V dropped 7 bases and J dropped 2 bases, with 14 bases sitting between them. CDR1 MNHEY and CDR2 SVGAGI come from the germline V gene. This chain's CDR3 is CASNIGGENYGYTF. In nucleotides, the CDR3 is TGTGCCAGCAATATCGGGGGCGAGAACTATGGCTACACCTTC.

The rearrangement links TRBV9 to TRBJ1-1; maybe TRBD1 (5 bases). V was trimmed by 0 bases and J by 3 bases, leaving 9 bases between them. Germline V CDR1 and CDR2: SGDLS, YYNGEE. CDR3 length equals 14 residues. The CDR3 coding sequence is TGTGCCAGCAGCGTAGTCCCGGGGGACACTGAAGCTTTCTTT. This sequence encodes CASSVVPGDTEAFF.